The 24 T cell receptor beta chains below come from one sample, sequenced in a study of response to subunit inactivated influenza vaccine. MiXCR, applied by TCRdb to the RT-PCR reads, yields one record per CDR3 protein. The table has 590,000 or so distinct CDR3 sequences, less than 15% seen once. Sequenced here: PBMCs from blood, sampled 14 days before vaccination. The receptors shown here come from a man aged 50 to 60 who received an inactivated influenza vaccine.

In its sample, this clonotype was seen a few times. The gene calls are TRBV20-1 and TRBJ1-1; the D gene is possibly TRBD1 (5 bases). CDR1 DFQATT and CDR2 SNEGSKA come from the germline V gene (reference sequence). The ends were cut back, 3 bases at V and 6 bases at J, with 14 bases in the middle. This CDR3 region has 13 residues. The CDR3 loop is CSARVGGGAEAFF. Written as DNA, the CDR3 is TGCAGTGCTAGGGTCGGTGGGGGAGCTGAAGCTTTCTTT.

V is TRBV5-5 and J is TRBJ2-5; 8 positions agree with TRBD1. CDR1 and CDR2 from the germline V gene are SGHKS and YYEKEE (reference sequence). This CDR3 has 16 amino acids. V shed 1 base, J shed 5 bases, and the junction held 10 bases outside the gene matches. For the CDR3, the DNA is TGTGCCAGCAGCTTGTCTTTCCAGGGGGCTTATGAGACCCAGTACTTC. Its protein product is CASSLSFQGAYETQYF.

The genes are TRBV20-1 and TRBJ2-7, with 9 bases that match TRBD2. Trimming cost V 4 bases and J 5 bases; bases outside gene matches: 12. The CDR3 consists of 15 residues. Germline values: CDR1 DFQATT, CDR2 SNEGSKA (reference sequence). The CDR3 here is CSATPLREGLNEQYF. The CDR3 nucleotides read TGCAGTGCTACCCCCCTGCGGGAGGGCCTAAACGAGCAGTACTTC.

V and J are TRBV2 and TRBJ2-1, with TRBD1 identical over 7 bases. The J segment lost 7 bases and the V segment lost 2 bases, leaving 8 bases of the junction unmatched. Looked up from germline, CDR1 is SNHLY and CDR2 is FYNNEI. The CDR3 totals 15 residues. This CDR3 is CASSELRQGGNEQFF. For the CDR3, the DNA is TGTGCCAGCAGTGAACTAAGACAGGGCGGAAATGAGCAGTTCTTC. Variable domain in full (rest from reference TRBV2 and TRBJ2-1): EPEVTQTPSHQVTQMGQEVILRCVPISNHLYFYWYRQILGQKVEFLVSFYNNEISEKSEIFDDQFSVERPDGSNFTLKIRSTKLEDSAMYFCASSELRQGGNEQFFGPGTRLTVL.

The genes are TRBV28 and TRBJ2-3; TRBD2 aligns across 8 bases. V lost 8 bases, J lost 6 bases, and 16 bases stayed unmatched. Germline V gives CDR1 MDHEN, CDR2 SYDVKM. The CDR3 has 16 amino acids. CDR3 sequence (DNA): TGTGCCAGCGGCCTTGAACCGGGGGGGGACGGGGATACGCAGTATTTT. Translation gives CASGLEPGGDGDTQYF.

The gene calls are TRBV20-1 and TRBJ2-5; D might be TRBD1 or TRBD2, each matching 6 bases. Germline assignment: CDR1 DFQATT and CDR2 SNEGSKA (reference sequence). The CDR3 extends over 15 amino acids. Trimming took 6 bases from V and 5 from J, leaving 22 bases between them. The CDR3 region is CSAPPPGALRETQYF. The CDR3 coding sequence is TGCAGTGCGCCGCCCCCGGGGGCGCTTAGGGAGACCCAGTACTTC.

The V gene is TRBV3-1, the J gene TRBJ1-2; 7 nucleotides line up with TRBD1. J was trimmed by 7 bases and V by 3 bases; bases with no gene match: 5. Germline V gene data show CDR1 as LGHDT and CDR2 as YNNKEL (reference sequence). The length of the CDR3 is 13 residues. The CDR3 DNA sequence: TGTGCCAGCAGCCAGAACAGGGGCTTTGGCTACACCTTC. Its translation: CASSQNRGFGYTF.

This clonotype was observed a few times. The junction departs from the called germline gene at one end, perhaps through a read error. The chain employs TRBV5-1 and TRBJ2-3; D tentatively reads TRBD1 or TRBD2 (5 bases each). The CDR3 runs to 16 residues. The germline V gene encodes CDR1 SGHRS and CDR2 YFSETQ. The CDR3 here is CASSTGGSWGTETQYF. CDR3 DNA: TGCGCCAGCAGCACAGGAGGTAGCTGGGGCACAGAAACGCAGTATTTT. The variable domain in full, completed from reference TRBV5-1 and TRBJ2-3, reads KAGVTQTPRYLIKTRGQQVTLSCSPISGHRSVSWYQQTPGQGLQFLFEYFSETQRNKGNFPGRFSGRQFSNSRSEMNVSTLELGDSALYLCASSTGGSWGTETQYFGPGTRLTVL.

This clonotype was detected only a few times. V and J are TRBV7-8 and TRBJ2-1; the D gene is possibly TRBD1 (8 bases). The CDR3 extends over 16 amino acids. The ends were cut back, 5 bases at V and 2 bases at J, with 16 bases in the middle. Per the germline V gene, CDR1 is SGHVS and CDR2 is FQNEAQ. CDR3: CASSKTGGVAYNEQFF. As DNA, the CDR3 is TGTGCCAGCAGCAAAACAGGGGGGGTTGCCTACAATGAGCAGTTCTTC.

This clonotype was recorded a few times. This rearrangement joins TRBV12-3 or TRBV12-4 to TRBJ1-5; D call uncertain. Trimming pared 3 bases from V and 6 bases from J, leaving 9 bases between. The CDR3 runs 13 residues. The CDR3 sequence is CASSFERGQPQHF. The CDR3 DNA reads as TGTGCCAGCAGTTTTGAACGGGGTCAGCCCCAGCATTTT.

This rearrangement joins TRBV7-8 to TRBJ2-7; a weak D match, TRBD2 (5 bases). This CDR3 is built from 16 residues. Germline V gene data show CDR1 as SGHVS and CDR2 as FQNEAQ. V was clipped by 2 bases and J by 0 bases, with 14 bases between them. The CDR3 coding sequence is TGTGCCAGCAGCTTACGGCGCGGGCCTAGCTCCTACGAGCAGTACTTC. Its protein is CASSLRRGPSSYEQYF.

CDR3 residues: CASSFVGVGNSPLHF. Written as DNA, the CDR3 is TGTGCCAGCAGTTTTGTTGGGGTGGGGAATTCACCCCTCCACTTT. The chain couples TRBV6-5 to TRBJ1-6, with unresolved D. Deletions cut 4 bases from V and 7 bases from J, with 14 bases between. Germline CDR1 MNHEY, CDR2 SVGAGI. This CDR3 has 15 residues.

V gene TRBV7-9 combines with J gene TRBJ2-3; 9 bases agree with TRBD1. The CDR3 extends over 16 amino acids. Trimming at V came to 1 base and at J to 2 bases, leaving 4 bases not matched to a gene. CDR1 and CDR2 (germline): SEHNR, FQNEAQ (reference sequence). DNA of the CDR3: TGTGCCAGCAGCTTAGGGGACAGGGATTTCACAGATACGCAGTATTTT. Protein: CASSLGDRDFTDTQYF. Full variable domain (outside the CDR3, taken from reference TRBV7-9 and TRBJ2-3): DTGVSQNPRHKITKRGQNVTFRCDPISEHNRLYWYRQTLGQGPEFLTYFQNEAQLEKSRLLSDRFSAERPKGSFSTLEIQRTEQGDSAMYLCASSLGDRDFTDTQYFGPGTRLTVL.

V usage is TRBV28 and J usage is TRBJ1-6; D is undetermined. This CDR3 contains 14 residues. Trimming stripped 6 bases from V and 11 bases from J, with 17 bases between. Germline CDR1 is MDHEN and CDR2 is SYDVKM. The CDR3 sequence is CASRGGGSRPPLHF. In DNA, the CDR3 is TGTGCCAGCAGGGGAGGAGGTTCGAGGCCACCCCTCCACTTT.

Many counts were recorded for this clonotype. The V gene is TRBV4-2, the J gene TRBJ2-7; no reliable D call. CDR3 length: 15 residues. Between the trimmed V and J ends, which lost 0 bases and 2 bases, there was a span of 11 bases. Germline CDR1 reads LGHNA; CDR2 reads YNFKEQ. CDR3 DNA sequence: TGTGCCAGCAGCCAAGACCCTCGCGGTGCCTACGAGCAGTACTTC. Amino acids: CASSQDPRGAYEQYF.

V is TRBV2 and J is TRBJ2-7; D is unresolved. This CDR3 comprises 11 residues. Germline CDR1 and CDR2: SNHLY and FYNNEI. Trimming removed 8 bases at V and 0 bases at J, with 5 bases between. The chain's CDR3 is CASVISYEQYF. In DNA, the CDR3 is TGTGCCAGCGTTATCTCCTACGAGCAGTACTTC.

CDR3 sequence reads: CASSGGGTVTGEQYF. CDR3 coding DNA: TGTGCCAGCAGCGGAGGGGGGACAGTGACGGGGGAGCAGTACTTC. The chain recombines TRBV5-5 with TRBJ2-7; D is perhaps TRBD1 (7 bases). The CDR3 spans 15 residues. CDR1 is SGHKS, CDR2 YYEKEE, per germline (reference sequence). Trimming pared 4 bases from V and 7 bases from J, leaving 21 bases between.

The chain employs TRBV5-1 and TRBJ1-1; 9 bases are shared with TRBD1. Germline V CDR1 and CDR2: SGHRS, YFSETQ. The CDR3 is made up of 14 amino acids. V lost 3 bases to trimming and J lost 3 bases; unmatched junction nucleotides: 3. CDR3 nucleotides: TGCGCCAGCAGCTGGAGACAGGGGGACACTGAAGCTTTCTTT. Its protein product is CASSWRQGDTEAFF. Full variable domain (outside the CDR3, taken from reference TRBV5-1 and TRBJ1-1): KAGVTQTPRYLIKTRGQQVTLSCSPISGHRSVSWYQQTPGQGLQFLFEYFSETQRNKGNFPGRFSGRQFSNSRSEMNVSTLELGDSALYLCASSWRQGDTEAFFGQGTRLTVV.

This clonotype has more than one count but fewer than ten. The gene calls are TRBV7-2 and TRBJ2-1; 7 nucleotides align to TRBD2. Germline assignment: CDR1 SGHTA and CDR2 FQGNSA. The CDR3 has 12 residues. With V trimmed by 8 bases and J by 4 bases, 2 bases remained unmatched. CDR3: CASGLEYNEQFF. The CDR3 DNA reads TGTGCCAGCGGACTAGAGTACAATGAGCAGTTCTTC.

CDR3 in amino acids: CASSPQYQETQYF. The CDR3 DNA is TGTGCCAGCAGCCCGCAGTACCAAGAGACCCAGTACTTC. The chain is built from TRBV7-9 and TRBJ2-5; D is unclear. The V end was cut by 5 bases, the J end by 0 bases, with 7 bases between. The CDR3 totals 13 residues. Per germline, CDR1 SEHNR and CDR2 FQNEAQ (reference sequence).

This chain joins TRBV7-6 and TRBJ1-1; 7 positions agree with TRBD1. The ends lost 5 bases at V and 4 bases at J; junction bases unmatched: 10. The CDR3 loop spans 15 amino acids. Germline V gene sequence: CDR1 SGHVS, CDR2 FNYEAQ. The CDR3 is CASSPYEGAGTEAFF. For the CDR3, the DNA is TGTGCCAGCAGCCCGTACGAGGGGGCGGGCACTGAAGCTTTCTTT.

Only a few counts were recorded for this clonotype. The CDR3 reads CASSPHPSSGRAHEQYF. As DNA, the CDR3 is TGTGCCAGCAGCCCTCACCCCTCTAGCGGGAGGGCCCACGAGCAGTACTTC. The chain links TRBV28 to TRBJ2-7; TRBD2 matches at 12 bases. The CDR3 covers 17 residues. V lost 6 bases and J lost 5; bases outside the gene matches: 14. The V gene's germline CDR1 is MDHEN and CDR2 SYDVKM. Looking up the rest from reference TRBV28 and TRBJ2-7 gives the full variable domain: DVKVTQSSRYLVKRTGEKVFLECVQDMDHENMFWYRQDPGLGLRLIYFSYDVKMKEKGDIPEGYSVSREKKERFSLILESASTNQTSMYLCASSPHPSSGRAHEQYFGPGTRLTVT.

This clonotype was seen ten or more times. The rearrangement links TRBV20-1 to TRBJ2-7; 8 bases align to TRBD1. The junction had 9 bases not matched to a gene; V was cut back by 5 bases and J by 3 bases. This CDR3 is 14 amino acids long. The germline CDR1 and CDR2 sequences are DFQATT and SNEGSKA (reference sequence). The CDR3 nucleotides are TGCAGTGCTGCCCCGGCGACAGGGGACTACGAGCAGTACTTC. The encoded protein is CSAAPATGDYEQYF.

There are many counts of this clonotype. The chain carries TRBV5-1 and TRBJ1-2; 7 nucleotides align to TRBD1. Germline trimming cut 5 bases from V and 1 base from J; bases unmatched to any gene: 5. Per germline, CDR1 SGHRS and CDR2 YFSETQ. The CDR3 is made up of 14 amino acids. CDR3 nucleotides: TGCGCCAGCAGTTTACAGGGGATTAACTATGGCTACACCTTC. Its translation: CASSLQGINYGYTF.